Following are 26 T cell receptor beta chains from one sample sequenced in a study of vaccination and CD4 T cells after COVID-19. The treatment denotes: approximately 9-day PBMC culture with coronavirus spike peptide pools or control peptides (ViraFEST assay). These receptors lack a known antigen. The Oncomine TCR Beta short-read assay was what sequenced the DNA obtained from cultured CD4+ T cells. TCRdb processed the PCR reads anew with MiXCR; each CDR3 protein has one entry. The sample comprises about 12,000 distinct CDR3 sequences, around 61% of which are singletons, and about 12% rests with the top ten. Sequenced material: CD4+ T cells from blood, cultured in vitro. These receptors all stem from a human donor who had recovered from COVID-19.

This chain connects TRBV19 to TRBJ2-5; the D gene is possibly TRBD1 (6 bases). V gave up 4 bases and J gave up 5 bases, with 11 bases separating them. Germline CDR1 LNHDA, CDR2 SQIVND (reference sequence). The CDR3 is 13 residues long. CDR3 region: CASSTGAGETQYF. For the CDR3, the DNA is TGTGCCAGTAGTACAGGGGCCGGGGAGACCCAGTACTTC.

This clonotype showed up just a few times. V and J are TRBV20-1 and TRBJ2-2; TRBD2 matches at 8 bases. Germline V lookup: CDR1 DFQATT, CDR2 SNEGSKA (reference sequence). The CDR3 sequence is 14 residues long. Unmatched junction bases numbered 9, after V lost 6 bases and J lost 6 bases. CDR3 region: CSAESSGGPGELFF. Written as DNA, the CDR3 is TGCAGTGCCGAGTCATCGGGAGGGCCCGGGGAGCTGTTTTTT.

The chain employs TRBV19 and TRBJ2-5, with 13 nucleotides matching TRBD2. Trimming cost V 4 bases and J 2 bases; bases outside gene matches: 4. The CDR3 has 16 amino acids. Germline V gene lookup returns CDR1 LNHDA and CDR2 SQIVND (reference sequence). CDR3 nucleotide sequence: TGTGCCAGTAGTAAGGGACTAGCGGGGTTTCAAGAGACCCAGTACTTC. It is translated as CASSKGLAGFQETQYF.

In its sample, this clonotype was seen a few times. The chain joins TRBV15 to TRBJ2-2; the D is unclear. Per germline, CDR1 LNHNV and CDR2 YYDKDF (reference sequence). The CDR3 length is 14 residues. V gave up 1 base and J gave up 4 bases, with 7 bases separating them. The DNA for the CDR3 is TGTGCCACCAGCAGAGTGGCCATCACCGGGGAGCTGTTTTTT. Its protein product is CATSRVAITGELFF. The full variable domain, completed using reference TRBV15 and TRBJ2-2, is DAMVIQNPRYQVTQFGKPVTLSCSQTLNHNVMYWYQQKSSQAPKLLFHYYDKDFNNEADTPDNFQSRRPNTSFCFLDIRSPGLGDTAMYLCATSRVAITGELFFGEGSRLTVL.

In this sample, this clonotype turned up once. The gene calls are TRBV20-1 and TRBJ1-1; TRBD1 might be the D (5 bases). The CDR3 contains 14 residues. V was pared by 5 bases and J by 0 bases, with 13 bases between. Per germline, CDR1 DFQATT and CDR2 SNEGSKA (reference sequence). The CDR3 loop is CSAFDSPMNTEAFF. DNA for the CDR3: TGCAGTGCTTTCGACAGTCCCATGAACACTGAAGCTTTCTTT.

The genes are TRBV5-3 and TRBJ2-7; perhaps TRBD1 as D (6 bases). TRBV5-3 is annotated as an ORF whose role is uncertain. Trimming pared 8 bases from V and 0 bases from J, leaving 18 bases between. This CDR3 comprises 15 residues. The CDR3 loop reads CASSVPTGNSYEQYF. For the CDR3, the DNA is TGTGCCAGCAGCGTACCTACAGGGAACTCCTACGAGCAGTACTTC.

The chain recombines TRBV20-1 with TRBJ2-3, with a possible D match to TRBD2 (6 bases). V lost 6 bases and J lost 6, with 25 bases in between. Germline V CDR1 and CDR2: DFQATT, SNEGSKA (reference sequence). CDR3 length equals 16 residues. The DNA for the CDR3 is TGCAGTGCCCGGGACTTTGTTGGCTTGCTTAAGGATACGCAGTATTTT. Amino acid sequence: CSARDFVGLLKDTQYF.

The CDR3 DNA reads as TGTGCCATCAGTGACTCGGCGGGACCGGATACGCAGTATTTT. It is translated as CAISDSAGPDTQYF. This chain joins TRBV10-3 and TRBJ2-3, with D perhaps TRBD2 (6 bases). The V gene lost 3 bases and the J gene lost 6 bases, with 13 bases spanning the gap. CDR1 is ENHRY, CDR2 SYGVKD, per germline. There are 14 residues in the CDR3.

This clonotype was observed once. The CDR3 is CAWEGGHYTDTQYF. The CDR3 DNA reads as TGTGCCTGGGAGGGGGGCCACTACACAGATACGCAGTATTTT. The rearrangement uses TRBV30 and TRBJ2-3; D tentatively reads TRBD1 or TRBD2 (6 bases each). The germline CDR1 and CDR2 sequences are GTSNPN and SVGIG (reference sequence). The V gene lost 5 bases and the J gene lost 2 bases, with 14 bases spanning the gap. CDR3 length equals 14 residues.

This clonotype came up a few times. This sequence joins TRBV6-5 and TRBJ2-7; D might be TRBD2 (5 bases). The CDR3 totals 13 residues. V was pared by 2 bases and J by 9 bases, with 14 bases between. Germline V CDR1 and CDR2: MNHEY, SVGAGI. Written as DNA, the CDR3 is TGTGCCAGCAGTTACGCTTCTAGCTATGGGCAGTACTTC. This codes for CASSYASSYGQYF.

Only a few counts were recorded for this clonotype. The chain combines TRBV6-1 with TRBJ2-1, with 7 bases matching TRBD2. This CDR3 is built from 13 residues. V lost 6 bases, J lost 6 bases, and 5 bases stayed unmatched. Germline V CDR1 and CDR2: MNHNS, SASEGT. CDR3 DNA: TGTGCCAGCAGGCGACTAGCAGGCAATGAGCAGTTCTTC. Encoded protein: CASRRLAGNEQFF.

CDR3 DNA sequence: TGTGCCTGGAGTGGGGGCATCCAAGAGACCCAGTACTTC. Translating it yields CAWSGGIQETQYF. The rearrangement joins TRBV30 to TRBJ2-5; tentatively, D is TRBD1 (5 bases). This CDR3 contains 13 residues. CDR1 is GTSNPN, CDR2 SVGIG, per germline (reference sequence). V gave up 1 base and J gave up 1 base, with 7 bases separating them.

This chain joins TRBV7-9 and TRBJ1-5; D remains ambiguous. The CDR3 loop spans 13 amino acids. The germline V gene encodes CDR1 SEHNR and CDR2 FQNEAQ (reference sequence). V gave up 1 base and J gave up 5 bases, with 6 bases separating them. The CDR3 spells CASSLGTHQPQHF. The CDR3 DNA reads TGTGCCAGCAGCTTAGGGACGCATCAGCCCCAGCATTTT.

The J gene is TRBJ2-5, the V gene TRBV20-1; 9 bases map to TRBD1. CDR3 length equals 15 residues. CDR1 and CDR2 from the germline V gene are DFQATT and SNEGSKA (reference sequence). V trimming: 0 bases; J trimming: 3 bases; junction bases outside the gene matches: 5. The CDR3 is CSARDLDRGEETQYF. CDR3 sequence (DNA): TGCAGTGCTAGAGATCTGGACAGGGGAGAAGAGACCCAGTACTTC.

The rearrangement joins TRBV7-3 to TRBJ2-3; TRBD2 matches at 9 bases. Germline CDR1 and CDR2: SGHTA and FQGTGA. The junction had 5 bases not matched to a gene; V was cut back by 1 base and J by 0 bases. The CDR3 has 17 amino acids. The CDR3 sequence is CASSLIASGVSTDTQYF. The DNA of the CDR3 is TGTGCCAGCAGCTTAATAGCTAGCGGGGTTAGCACAGATACGCAGTATTTT.

The gene calls are TRBV7-2 and TRBJ1-2; TRBD1 agrees at 7 bases. V dropped 1 base and J dropped 4; count of bases not matched to a gene: 3. This CDR3 has 14 amino acids. The germline gives CDR1 SGHTA, CDR2 FQGNSA. This chain's CDR3 is CASSLEGQSYGYTF. For the CDR3, the DNA is TGTGCCAGCAGCTTAGAGGGACAGAGCTATGGCTACACCTTC.

The chain joins TRBV11-2 to TRBJ2-4; D remains ambiguous. The CDR3 totals 16 residues. Trimming cost V 5 bases and J 5 bases, with 19 bases left between them. Germline CDR1 and CDR2: SGHAT and FQNNGV. The CDR3 DNA sequence: TGTGCCAGCAGCCGCGGATCCAGGACCGGAGAAAACATTCAGTACTTC. Protein sequence: CASSRGSRTGENIQYF.

The gene calls are TRBV7-3 and TRBJ2-5; D possibly corresponds to TRBD2 (7 bases). This CDR3 has 14 amino acids. Trimming shortened V by 6 bases and J by 4 bases, and 15 bases separated the two germline ends. Germline CDR1 reads SGHTA; CDR2 reads FQGTGA. Here the CDR3 DNA reads TGTGCCAGCAGTCAAACGGCGGGGGCAGAGACCCAGTACTTC. Its protein is CASSQTAGAETQYF.

This clonotype turned up a few times. The chain couples TRBV7-9 to TRBJ1-5; D remains unclear. This CDR3 comprises 12 residues. Between the trimmed V and J ends, which lost 5 bases and 6 bases, there was a span of 8 bases. CDR1 is SEHNR, CDR2 FQNEAQ, per germline (reference sequence). The CDR3 spells CASSPNPQPQHF. The CDR3 nucleotides read TGTGCCAGCAGCCCAAACCCTCAGCCCCAGCATTTT.

As DNA, the CDR3 is TGTGCCAGTAGTCCTCTAGCGGGAGAGGGCACAGATACGCAGTATTTT. Encoded protein: CASSPLAGEGTDTQYF. The genes are TRBV19 and TRBJ2-3; 10 bases line up with TRBD2. This CDR3 is 16 amino acids long. Germline values: CDR1 LNHDA, CDR2 SQIVND (reference sequence). V lost 5 bases and J lost 1; bases outside the gene matches: 6.

The rearrangement links TRBV6-1 to TRBJ1-1; 12 nucleotides align to TRBD1. The junction had 5 bases not matched to a gene; V was cut back by 3 bases and J by 0 bases. The CDR3 is made up of 17 amino acids. CDR1 and CDR2 (germline): MNHNS, SASEGT. In DNA, the CDR3 is TGTGCCAGCAGTGAGGGACAGGGGGCACCCATGAACACTGAAGCTTTCTTT. Its translation is CASSEGQGAPMNTEAFF.

The rearrangement uses TRBV4-2 and TRBJ1-3, with unresolved D. The germline CDR1 and CDR2 sequences are LGHNA and YNFKEQ. There are 19 residues in the CDR3. The germline V and J ends were trimmed by 1 base and 0 bases, with 19 bases remaining between them. CDR3: CASSQGIGGPLSSGNTIYF. The DNA for the CDR3 is TGTGCCAGCAGCCAAGGGATCGGAGGACCCCTTAGCTCTGGAAACACCATATATTTT.

V usage is TRBV6-1 and J usage is TRBJ2-3; TRBD2 matches at 12 bases. J was trimmed by 6 bases and V by 6 bases; bases with no gene match: 10. This CDR3 has 16 amino acids. The germline V gene encodes CDR1 MNHNS and CDR2 SASEGT. CDR3 nucleotides: TGTGCCAGCAGCCCCCGACTAGCGGGAGCGTCGGATACGCAGTATTTT. It codes for CASSPRLAGASDTQYF.

The V gene is TRBV2, the J gene TRBJ1-5; weak D call: TRBD1 (6 bases). Germline V CDR1 and CDR2: SNHLY, FYNNEI. The V and J ends lost 3 bases and 8 bases respectively, with 17 bases between them. This CDR3 is 15 amino acids long. CDR3 sequence (DNA): TGTGCCAGCAGTGATCCCCGGTCAGGGGTCGAGCCCCAGCATTTT. Its translation is CASSDPRSGVEPQHF.

This clonotype was found once. As DNA, the CDR3 is TGTGCCTGGAGTGGAACAGCGTGGTATGGCTACACCTTC. The encoded protein is CAWSGTAWYGYTF. The chain couples TRBV30 to TRBJ1-2; no firm D call. This CDR3 region has 13 residues. V was cut by 1 base and J by 5 bases, with 11 bases left in between. From germline, CDR1 is GTSNPN and CDR2 SVGIG (reference sequence).

The rearrangement joins TRBV10-3 to TRBJ1-1, with D possibly being TRBD1 (5 bases). CDR1 ENHRY and CDR2 SYGVKD come from the germline V gene. With 1 base removed from V and 0 bases from J, the gap between germline ends came to 9 bases. The CDR3 has 15 residues. In DNA, the CDR3 is TGTGCCATCAGTGAGTATGGGGGACTGAACACTGAAGCTTTCTTT. Translating it yields CAISEYGGLNTEAFF.